This is a list of T cell receptor beta chains from one sample in a study of T cell changes during pregnancy in multiple sclerosis. Assay used: immunoSEQ multiplex PCR; TCRdb lists only in-frame clones, some missing. The sample has about 42,000 clones; approximately 80% are singletons. Sequenced material: CD4+ T cells from peripheral blood mononuclear cells, taken before pregnancy. The origin of the receptors is a female donor with multiple sclerosis, enrolled in a pregnancy study. Each CDR3 is given with its conserved first and last residue. The D gene is left open where the match is weak. Only part of the rows carry a size: once, few, many, or a class if the clone is expanded.

j_call: TRBJ2-6
clone_size: -
v_call: TRBV4-2
d_call: -
cdr3_aa: CASSRMAGQTFTFSGANVLTF
cdr3_nt: TGTGCCAGCAGCCGAATGGCGGGACAGACCTTTACTTTCTCTGGGGCCAACGTCCTGACTTTC

j_call: TRBJ2-5
clone_size: -
v_call: TRBV29-1
d_call: -
cdr3_aa: CSVEEEVRGTQYF
cdr3_nt: TGCAGCGTTGAAGAGGAAGTTAGGGGGACCCAGTACTTC

j_call: TRBJ1-2
clone_size: -
v_call: TRBV4-1
d_call: TRBD1
cdr3_aa: CASSQESQGGGYTF
cdr3_nt: TGCGCCAGCAGCCAAGAATCCCAGGGGGGAGGCTACACCTTC

j_call: TRBJ1-5
clone_size: few
v_call: TRBV9
d_call: -
cdr3_aa: CASSVDPRDFNQPQHF
cdr3_nt: TGTGCCAGCAGCGTAGACCCGCGGGATTTCAATCAGCCCCAGCATTTT

j_call: TRBJ2-7
clone_size: many
v_call: TRBV7-9
d_call: TRBD1
cdr3_aa: CASSPDRGIWNEQYF
cdr3_nt: TGTGCCAGCAGCCCCGACAGGGGTATTTGGAACGAGCAGTACTTC

j_call: TRBJ2-7
clone_size: -
v_call: TRBV6-5
d_call: -
cdr3_aa: CASSAFEYSYEQYF
cdr3_nt: TGTGCCAGCAGTGCCTTTGAGTATTCCTACGAGCAGTACTTC

j_call: TRBJ1-5
clone_size: once
v_call: TRBV6-5
d_call: TRBD1
cdr3_aa: CASRLGTGLNQPQHF
cdr3_nt: TGTGCCAGCAGACTCGGGACAGGACTCAATCAGCCCCAGCATTTT

j_call: TRBJ2-7
clone_size: -
v_call: TRBV5-1
d_call: -
cdr3_aa: CASSFGSQGLPYEQYF
cdr3_nt: TGCGCCAGCAGCTTCGGGTCTCAGGGGCTTCCCTACGAGCAGTACTTC

j_call: TRBJ1-2
clone_size: -
v_call: TRBV21-1
d_call: -
cdr3_aa: CARQGDYGYTF
cdr3_nt: TGTGCCAGACAGGGTGACTATGGCTACACCTTC

j_call: TRBJ1-1
clone_size: -
v_call: TRBV10-3
d_call: -
cdr3_aa: CAISESRGMNTEAFF
cdr3_nt: TGTGCCATCAGTGAGTCGCGGGGAATGAACACTGAAGCTTTCTTT

j_call: TRBJ2-1
clone_size: -
v_call: TRBV5-1
d_call: -
cdr3_aa: CASSLSGSLNEQFF
cdr3_nt: TGCGCCAGCAGCTTGTCGGGATCTCTTAATGAGCAGTTCTTC

j_call: TRBJ1-1
clone_size: -
v_call: TRBV18
d_call: -
cdr3_aa: CASSPEGQLFAEAFF
cdr3_nt: TGTGCCAGCTCACCCGAAGGACAGCTTTTCGCTGAAGCTTTCTTT

j_call: TRBJ2-1
clone_size: many
v_call: TRBV13
d_call: -
cdr3_aa: CASTPGYGNEQFF
cdr3_nt: TGTGCCAGCACCCCAGGGTACGGCAATGAGCAGTTCTTC

j_call: TRBJ2-5
clone_size: -
v_call: TRBV9
d_call: TRBD2
cdr3_aa: CASSPPGLAGQETQYF
cdr3_nt: TGTGCCAGCAGCCCCCCAGGACTAGCGGGCCAAGAGACCCAGTACTTC

j_call: TRBJ1-6
clone_size: -
v_call: TRBV27
d_call: -
cdr3_aa: CASGSRGSPLHF
cdr3_nt: TGTGCCAGCGGAAGTAGAGGCTCACCCCTCCACTTT

j_call: TRBJ1-3
clone_size: few
v_call: TRBV19
d_call: -
cdr3_aa: CASSLQTVLAGNTIYF
cdr3_nt: TGTGCCAGTAGCCTTCAGACAGTCCTCGCTGGAAACACCATATATTTT

j_call: TRBJ2-1
clone_size: -
v_call: TRBV7-6
d_call: TRBD2
cdr3_aa: CASSLIQAGGSGEQFF
cdr3_nt: TGTGCCAGCAGCTTAATACAAGCGGGAGGTTCGGGTGAGCAGTTCTTC

j_call: TRBJ2-1
clone_size: -
v_call: TRBV7-2
d_call: TRBD1
cdr3_aa: CASSGQGADEQFF
cdr3_nt: TGTGCCAGCAGCGGACAGGGGGCCGATGAGCAGTTCTTC

j_call: TRBJ1-2
clone_size: few
v_call: TRBV6-5
d_call: TRBD1
cdr3_aa: CASSYRGQGIYGYTF
cdr3_nt: TGTGCCAGCAGCTACAGGGGACAGGGGATCTATGGCTACACCTTC

j_call: TRBJ1-5
clone_size: -
v_call: TRBV6-5
d_call: -
cdr3_aa: CASRRGTLEQPQHF
cdr3_nt: TGTGCCAGCAGAAGGGGGACGCTGGAGCAGCCCCAGCATTTT

j_call: TRBJ1-1
clone_size: -
v_call: TRBV19
d_call: TRBD1
cdr3_aa: CASGGQGFEAFF
cdr3_nt: TGTGCCAGTGGGGGACAGGGATTTGAAGCTTTCTTT

j_call: TRBJ1-2
clone_size: -
v_call: TRBV7-9
d_call: TRBD1
cdr3_aa: CASSLGQGISPSEIGYTF
cdr3_nt: TGTGCCAGCAGCTTGGGACAGGGAATCTCCCCAAGTGAAATTGGCTACACCTTC

j_call: TRBJ2-2
clone_size: -
v_call: TRBV6-1
d_call: -
cdr3_aa: CASRQQPTNTGELFF
cdr3_nt: TGTGCCAGCAGGCAACAGCCCACGAACACCGGGGAGCTGTTTTTT

j_call: TRBJ1-5
clone_size: -
v_call: TRBV30
d_call: -
cdr3_aa: CAWSMGQMGQPQHF
cdr3_nt: TGTGCCTGGAGCATGGGACAAATGGGGCAGCCCCAGCATTTT

j_call: TRBJ2-5
clone_size: once
v_call: TRBV4-2
d_call: -
cdr3_aa: CASSQDRGGRETQYF
cdr3_nt: TGTGCCAGCAGCCAAGACCGAGGCGGTAGAGAGACCCAGTACTTC

j_call: TRBJ1-2
clone_size: -
v_call: TRBV5-1
d_call: -
cdr3_aa: CASSQASGRLYGYTF
cdr3_nt: TGCGCCAGCAGCCAAGCAAGTGGCAGGCTCTATGGCTACACCTTC

j_call: TRBJ2-2
clone_size: -
v_call: TRBV7-9
d_call: -
cdr3_aa: CASGKRRGNTGELFF
cdr3_nt: TGTGCCAGCGGAAAAAGGCGGGGTAACACCGGGGAGCTGTTTTTT

j_call: TRBJ2-7
clone_size: -
v_call: TRBV5-4
d_call: -
cdr3_aa: CASSPSSDSYEQYF
cdr3_nt: TGTGCCAGCAGCCCTTCTAGCGACTCCTACGAGCAGTACTTC

j_call: TRBJ2-5
clone_size: -
v_call: TRBV30
d_call: -
cdr3_aa: CAWNRGLDQETQYF
cdr3_nt: TGTGCCTGGAATCGCGGGTTGGACCAAGAGACCCAGTACTTC

j_call: TRBJ2-3
clone_size: -
v_call: TRBV7-9
d_call: TRBD2
cdr3_aa: CASRGTSGGGTDTQYF
cdr3_nt: TGTGCCAGCAGGGGGACTAGCGGGGGGGGCACAGATACGCAGTATTTT